This TCR beta chain was identified during a study of blood T cells in healthy people across ages. With a J-beta primer mix and a sample-barcoded 5' primer, a second PCR ran about 7 to 12 cycles. From the 5' RACE reads, TCRdb called clonotypes with MiXCR, one entry per CDR3 protein. The sample holds roughly 790,000 distinct CDR3 sequences, roughly 41% seen once. CDR1 is SGHTA, CDR2 FQGNSA, per germline. V lost 3 bases to trimming and J lost 2 bases, with 10 bases between them. There are 14 residues in the CDR3. This clonotype turned up a few times. The specimen sequenced was blood. This sequence was found in a woman aged 55-75 years in good health. This chain uses TRBV7-2 with TRBJ2-5; D is undetermined. This CDR3 reads CASSFNGVQETQYF. CDR3 nucleotide sequence: TGTGCCAGCAGCTTTAACGGCGTACAAGAGACCCAGTACTTC.